The rows below give T cell receptor beta chains drawn from one sample of a study of T cell repertoires in aging, cancer and after chemotherapy. One entry per CDR3 protein results from TCRdb running MiXCR on the multiplex PCR reads. The table records 10,000 to 15,000 distinct CDR3 sequences, roughly a quarter of them present only once. The source material was blood. Receptor source: a human donor with a blood cancer. CDR3s leave out the opening cysteine and the closing phenylalanine or tryptophan.

ASTKGRSDEQF TRBJ2-1 TRBV6-1
ASRVSGYNEQF TRBJ2-1 TRBV12-3/TRBV12-4
ASSLVGLSAEAF TRBJ1-1 TRBV11-1
ASSLNGDQPQH TRBJ1-5 TRBV7-6
ASSKTGARTGELF TRBJ2-2 TRBV7-2
ATTWGAGGYNEQF TRBJ2-1 TRBV15
ASSPVGLPSTSTDTQY TRBJ2-3 TRBV6-2/TRBV6-3
ASSLALGVNTGELF TRBJ2-2 TRBV5-4
ASSASVNTEAF TRBJ1-1 TRBV19
ASSSRDRVNEQF TRBJ2-1 TRBV5-1
ASSTGFSGNQPQH TRBJ1-5 TRBV12-3/TRBV12-4
ASSLGQDYGYT TRBJ1-2 TRBV5-6
ASSLRRSGANVLT TRBJ2-6 TRBV7-6
ASSYSFGGTNTEAF TRBJ1-1 TRBV6-5
ASSPSREETQY TRBJ2-5 TRBV18
ASSLGREDFQPQH TRBJ1-5 TRBV5-5
ASSYGLDPDTQY TRBJ2-3 TRBV6-2/TRBV6-3
AWVVAGARVNEQF TRBJ2-1 TRBV30
ASSSPLAGNEQF TRBJ2-1 TRBV5-5
ASSIDLESGPFNYGYT TRBJ1-2 TRBV19
ASSYGGGKTPLH TRBJ1-6 TRBV6-5
ASSPADWVGGEQF TRBJ2-1 TRBV18
ASLLAGVAEQY TRBJ2-7 TRBV13
ASSSGSGGHNEQF TRBJ2-1 TRBV6-1
ASSLGPGTGTEAF TRBJ1-1 TRBV7-2
ASSIEGLAGDDEQF TRBJ2-1 TRBV19
ASSDGRGTEAF TRBJ1-1 TRBV6-2/TRBV6-3
ASGGQGLYNEQF TRBJ2-1 TRBV6-2/TRBV6-3
ASSLKTGRTDTQY TRBJ2-3 TRBV7-6
ASSITGITGELF TRBJ2-2 TRBV27
ASSYLLGAGGENEQF TRBJ2-1 TRBV6-2/TRBV6-3
ASSPYTDTQY TRBJ2-3 TRBV12-3/TRBV12-4
ASSIRAGTGNTIY TRBJ1-3 TRBV19
ASSQAEGRDNIQY TRBJ2-4 TRBV4-3
ASSLAASGSSTDTQY TRBJ2-3 TRBV5-5
ASSFGRDGYT TRBJ1-2 TRBV11-1
ASSPPLAGGTYNEQF TRBJ2-1 TRBV18
ASSLGTLRGSNQPQH TRBJ1-5 TRBV7-6
ASKTWQGSEKLF TRBJ1-4 TRBV19
SAALDRINSPLH TRBJ1-6 TRBV20-1